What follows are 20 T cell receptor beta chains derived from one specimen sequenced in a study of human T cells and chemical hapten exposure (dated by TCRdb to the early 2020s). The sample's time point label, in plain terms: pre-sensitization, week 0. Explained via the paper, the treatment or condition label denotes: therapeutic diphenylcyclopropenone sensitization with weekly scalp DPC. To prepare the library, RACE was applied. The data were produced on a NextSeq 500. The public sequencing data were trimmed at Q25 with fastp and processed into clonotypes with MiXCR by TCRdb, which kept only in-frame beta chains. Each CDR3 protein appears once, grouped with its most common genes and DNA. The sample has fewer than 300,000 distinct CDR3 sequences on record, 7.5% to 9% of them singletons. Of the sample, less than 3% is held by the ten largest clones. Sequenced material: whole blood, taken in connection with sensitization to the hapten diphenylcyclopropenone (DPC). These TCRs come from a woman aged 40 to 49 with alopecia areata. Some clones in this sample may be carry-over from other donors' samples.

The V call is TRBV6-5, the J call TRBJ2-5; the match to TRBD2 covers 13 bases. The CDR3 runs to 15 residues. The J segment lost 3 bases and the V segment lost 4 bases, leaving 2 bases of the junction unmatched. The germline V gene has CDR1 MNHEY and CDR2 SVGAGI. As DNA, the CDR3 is TGTGCCAGCAGTTCCGGACTAGCGGGAGAAGAGACCCAGTACTTC. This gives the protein CASSSGLAGEETQYF.

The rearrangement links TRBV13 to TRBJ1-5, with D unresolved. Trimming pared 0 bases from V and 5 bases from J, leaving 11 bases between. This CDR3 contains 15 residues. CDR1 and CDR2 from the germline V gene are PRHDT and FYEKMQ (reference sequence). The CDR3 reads CASSLGGPGDQPQHF. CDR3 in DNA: TGTGCCAGCAGCTTAGGCGGGCCAGGCGATCAGCCCCAGCATTTT.

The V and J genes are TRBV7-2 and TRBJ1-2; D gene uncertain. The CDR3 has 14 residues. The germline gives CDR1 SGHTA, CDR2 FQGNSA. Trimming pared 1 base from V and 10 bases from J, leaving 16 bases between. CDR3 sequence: CASSLDGFGRTYTF. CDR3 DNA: TGTGCCAGCAGCTTAGATGGCTTCGGCAGGACCTACACCTTC. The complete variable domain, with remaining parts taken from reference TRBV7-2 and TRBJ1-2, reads GAGVSQSPSNKVTEKGKDVELRCDPISGHTALYWYRQSLGQGLEFLIYFQGNSAPDKSGLPSDRFSAERTGGSVSTLTIQRTQQEDSAVYLCASSLDGFGRTYTFGSGTRLTVV.

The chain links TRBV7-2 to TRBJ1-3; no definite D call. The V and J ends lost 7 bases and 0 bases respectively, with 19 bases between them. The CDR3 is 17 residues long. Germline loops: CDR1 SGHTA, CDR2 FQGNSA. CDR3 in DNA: TGTGCCAGCACCCGCCGGTACGGACCTATCTCTGGAAACACCATATATTTT. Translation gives CASTRRYGPISGNTIYF.

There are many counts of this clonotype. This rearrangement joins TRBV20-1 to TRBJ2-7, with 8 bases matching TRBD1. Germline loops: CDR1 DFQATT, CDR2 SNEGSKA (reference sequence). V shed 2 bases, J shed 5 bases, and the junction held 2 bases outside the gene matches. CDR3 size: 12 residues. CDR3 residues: CSARSTGDEQYF. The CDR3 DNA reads TGCAGTGCTAGATCGACAGGGGACGAGCAGTACTTC.

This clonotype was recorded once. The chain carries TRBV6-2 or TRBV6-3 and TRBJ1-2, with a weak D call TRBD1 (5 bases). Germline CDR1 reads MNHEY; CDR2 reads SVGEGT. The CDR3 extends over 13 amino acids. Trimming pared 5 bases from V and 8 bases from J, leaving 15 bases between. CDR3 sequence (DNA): TGTGCCAGCAGTCCTGGCCCAGGGTTCGGCTACACCTTC. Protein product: CASSPGPGFGYTF.

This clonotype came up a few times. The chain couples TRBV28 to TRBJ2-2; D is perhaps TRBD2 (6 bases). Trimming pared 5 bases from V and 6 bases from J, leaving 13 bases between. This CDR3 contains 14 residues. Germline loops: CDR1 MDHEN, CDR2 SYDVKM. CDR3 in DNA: TGTGCCAGCAGTGGGCGACTAGTGCCCGGGGAGCTGTTTTTT. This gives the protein CASSGRLVPGELFF.

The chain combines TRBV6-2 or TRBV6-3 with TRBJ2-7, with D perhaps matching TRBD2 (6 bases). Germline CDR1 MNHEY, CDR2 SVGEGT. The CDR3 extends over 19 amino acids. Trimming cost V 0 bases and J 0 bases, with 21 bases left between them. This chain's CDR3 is CASSYSSEVGGSPSYEQYF. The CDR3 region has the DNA TGTGCCAGCAGTTACTCGAGTGAGGTAGGAGGGAGTCCCTCCTACGAGCAGTACTTC.

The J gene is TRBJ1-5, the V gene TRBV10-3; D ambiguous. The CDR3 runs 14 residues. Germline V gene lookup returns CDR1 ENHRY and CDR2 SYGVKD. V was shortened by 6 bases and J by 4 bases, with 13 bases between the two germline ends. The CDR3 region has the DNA TGTGCCATCAGGGCAGGCAGCCCTAATCAGCCCCAGCATTTT. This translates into CAIRAGSPNQPQHF.

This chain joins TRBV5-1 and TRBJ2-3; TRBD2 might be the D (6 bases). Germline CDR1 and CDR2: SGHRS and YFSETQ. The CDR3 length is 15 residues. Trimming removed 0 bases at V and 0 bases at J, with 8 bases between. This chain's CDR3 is CASSLVAGSTDTQYF. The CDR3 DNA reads TGCGCCAGCAGCTTGGTCGCGGGAAGCACAGATACGCAGTATTTT.

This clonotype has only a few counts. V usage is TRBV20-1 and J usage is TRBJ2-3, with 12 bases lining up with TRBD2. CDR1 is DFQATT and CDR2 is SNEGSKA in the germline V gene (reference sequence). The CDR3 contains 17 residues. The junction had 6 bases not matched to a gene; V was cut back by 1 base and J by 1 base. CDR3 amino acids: CSARATSGSVGTDTQYF. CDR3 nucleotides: TGCAGTGCTAGAGCGACTAGCGGGAGTGTGGGCACAGATACGCAGTATTTT.

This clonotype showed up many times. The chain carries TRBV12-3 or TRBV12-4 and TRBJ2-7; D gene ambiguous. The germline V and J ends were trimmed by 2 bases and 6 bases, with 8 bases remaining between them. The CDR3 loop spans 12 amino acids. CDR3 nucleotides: TGTGCCAGCAGTTTACTCACCGGCGAGCAGTACTTC. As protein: CASSLLTGEQYF.

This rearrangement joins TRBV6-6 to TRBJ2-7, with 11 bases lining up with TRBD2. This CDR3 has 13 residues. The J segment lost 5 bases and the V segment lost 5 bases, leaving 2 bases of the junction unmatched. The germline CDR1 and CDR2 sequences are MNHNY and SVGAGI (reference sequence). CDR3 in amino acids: CASSVAGGDEQYF. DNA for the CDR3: TGTGCCAGCAGTGTAGCGGGAGGGGACGAGCAGTACTTC.

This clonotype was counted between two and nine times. CDR3 protein: CASTQSGLANNEQFF. CDR3 in DNA: TGTGCCAGCACCCAGAGTGGGCTAGCTAACAATGAGCAGTTCTTC. The rearrangement links TRBV11-1 to TRBJ2-1, with a possible D match to TRBD2 (5 bases). Germline CDR1 and CDR2: SGHAT and FQDESV (reference sequence). The length of the CDR3 is 15 residues. Trimming took 7 bases from V and 5 from J, leaving 18 bases between them.

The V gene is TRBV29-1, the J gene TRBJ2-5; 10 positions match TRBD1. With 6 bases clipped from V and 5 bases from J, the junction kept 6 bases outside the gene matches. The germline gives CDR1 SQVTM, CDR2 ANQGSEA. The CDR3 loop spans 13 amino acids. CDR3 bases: TGCAGCGTGACAGGGGGCATTGGGGAGACCCAGTACTTC. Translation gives CSVTGGIGETQYF.

CDR3 nucleotides: TGTGCCAGCTCACCCCCCGGGACACACAATTCAGTGAGAGCTTTCTTT. Protein product: CASSPPGTHNSVRAFF. The chain has TRBV18 and TRBJ1-1; tentatively, D is TRBD1 (6 bases). The V end lost 3 bases, the J end lost 10 bases, and 24 bases lay between the germline ends. In germline, CDR1 is KGHSH, CDR2 LQKENI. CDR3 length: 16 residues.

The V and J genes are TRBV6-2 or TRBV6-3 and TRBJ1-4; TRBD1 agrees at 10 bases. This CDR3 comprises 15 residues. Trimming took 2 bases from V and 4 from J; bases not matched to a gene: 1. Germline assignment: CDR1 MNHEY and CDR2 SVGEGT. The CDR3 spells CASSYGTGDNEKLFF. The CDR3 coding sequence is TGTGCCAGCAGTTACGGGACAGGGGATAATGAAAAACTGTTTTTT.

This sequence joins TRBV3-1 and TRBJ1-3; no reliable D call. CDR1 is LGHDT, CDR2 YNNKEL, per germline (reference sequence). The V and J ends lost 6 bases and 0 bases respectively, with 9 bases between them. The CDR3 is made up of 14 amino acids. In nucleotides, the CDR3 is TGTGCCAGCAGTCCTCAGAGCTCTGGAAACACCATATATTTT. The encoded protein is CASSPQSSGNTIYF.

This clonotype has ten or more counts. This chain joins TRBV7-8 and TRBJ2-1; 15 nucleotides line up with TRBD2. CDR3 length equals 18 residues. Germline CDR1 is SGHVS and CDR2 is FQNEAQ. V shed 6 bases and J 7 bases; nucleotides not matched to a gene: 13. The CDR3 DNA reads TGTGCCAGCAGTTTAATAGGGACTAGCGGGAGGCGTACGAATGAGCAGTTCTTC. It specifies CASSLIGTSGRRTNEQFF. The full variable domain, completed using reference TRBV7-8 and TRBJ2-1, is GAGVSQSPRYKVAKRGQDVALRCDPISGHVSLFWYQQALGQGPEFLTYFQNEAQLDKSGLPSDRFFAERPEGSVSTLKIQRTQQEDSAVYLCASSLIGTSGRRTNEQFFGPGTRLTVL.

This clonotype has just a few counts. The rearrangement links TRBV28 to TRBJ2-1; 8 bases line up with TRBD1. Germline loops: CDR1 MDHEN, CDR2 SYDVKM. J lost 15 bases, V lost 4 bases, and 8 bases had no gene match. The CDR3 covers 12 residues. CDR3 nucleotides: TGTGCCAGCAGTTCCGGGACAGGAGGCTGGTTCTTC. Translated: CASSSGTGGWFF.